This TCR beta chain is from a study of cytomegalovirus exposure and HLA in healthy donors. Study-wide results and limits: Rare TCR sequences dominated, though some public TCRs recurred in many donors. Apparent HLA restriction characterized most CMV-associated TCR beta chains in a later analysis.

This clone has only one observation. What it binds is not known. This CDR3 comprises 15 residues. The V gene's germline CDR1 is MNHNS and CDR2 SASEGT. The J segment lost 2 bases and the V segment lost 4 bases, leaving 8 bases of the junction unmatched. The PCR used 60 Vbeta and 13 Jbeta primers. Produced via immunoSEQ multiplex PCR; TCRdb's table is partial and in-frame only. The profile shows about 130,000 clones, over 80% of them singletons. Sequencing input: PBMCs. The chain joins TRBV6-1 to TRBJ2-7; 7 bases are shared with TRBD1. The receptor was isolated from a man between 18 and 35 years old in good health and CMV-seropositive. CDR3: CASSATGTATYEQYF. The CDR3 DNA follows: TGTGCCAGCAGTGCTACCGGGACAGCTACCTACGAGCAGTACTTC.